This T cell receptor beta chain is drawn from a study of OX40 agonist ivuxolimab in advanced cancers. Notes on the research overall: Ivuxolimab was an agonistic, fully human IgG2 monoclonal antibody directed against OX40 (CD134), a costimulatory receptor. Intravenous ivuxolimab was administered to patients every 2 weeks at six dose levels: 0.01, 0.1, 0.3, 1.5, 3 and 10 mg/kg. Of the 50 to 55 patients in dose escalation, 19 had hepatocellular carcinoma, approximately 15 had melanoma, 9 had renal cell carcinoma and 9 had head and neck cancer. A male proportion of roughly 80% and a mean age of about 60 years, ranging from roughly 23 to 85, were recorded for the dose-escalation cohort. Prior anti-PD-1, anti-PD-L1 or anti-CTLA-4 therapy was permitted, and approximately 41% of dose-escalation patients had received checkpoint inhibitors. Partial responses were achieved by three dose-escalation patients, of whom one had hepatocellular carcinoma and two had cutaneous melanoma. Peripheral TCRbeta sequencing aimed to test whether ivuxolimab altered TCR sequence diversity and caused clonal T-cell expansion. The paper covers the monotherapy dose-escalation part of the phase I ivuxolimab trial, which included N ≈ 50 patients.

Patients with autoimmune disease history or receiving systemic immunosuppression were excluded from the trial. In every dose cohort, peripheral blood was drawn for TCR sequencing at baseline, cycle 4 day 1, and cycle 7 day 1. Samples were obtained from an open-label, multicenter, first-in-human phase I dose-escalation trial of ivuxolimab. The trial enrolled adults with locally advanced or metastatic head and neck squamous cell, hepatocellular, melanoma or renal cell carcinoma. Before TCR sequencing, CD4+ T cells and CD8+ T cells from peripheral blood were sorted into separate populations. Genomic DNA was isolated from the sorted cells so that the TCRbeta CDR3 region could be sequenced. TCRbeta CDR3 regions were sequenced using the immunoSEQ Assay. Imported from immuneACCESS, the table was reduced by TCRdb to in-frame sequences with V and J called. These copies leave out some clones; in studies compared against another copy, an unresolved V gene accounts for under half, and the cause of the remainder is not known. Recorded for this sample are 70,000 to 90,000 clones; over 75% of them occurred a single time. The ten top clones hold approximately 7% of the sample.

Results the study describes overall, beyond this receptor: Partial responders in the 0.1-3.0 mg/kg groups had among the lowest normalized peripheral clonal expansion, especially among CD8+ T cells. At doses from 0.1 to 3.0 mg/kg, clonal expansion was seen in both CD4+ and CD8+ blood T cells between baseline and week 6. Low levels of normalized T-cell clonal expansion were also seen in some nonresponding patients. After ivuxolimab, more expanded clones were found on average in CD8+ T cells than in CD4+ T cells. The antigen specificity of the clonally expanded peripheral T cells was not determined.

On this clone: Its antigen is not yet known. There are no base qualities to consult, and no much larger clone falls within one base.

Reading from cysteine to phenylalanine, the CDR3 counts 16 amino acids. CDR3 DNA only is kept here, 48 bases in frame from base 1. CDR1 and CDR2, per the germline V gene, are SNHLY and FYNNEI. After removal of 7 bases from V and 2 bases from J, the junction retains 10 bases not matched to a gene. Sequenced material: CD4+ or CD8+ T cells sorted from blood, taken in a trial of the OX40 agonist ivuxolimab. This chain joins TRBV2 to TRBJ1-1; TRBD1 lines up with 10 middle nucleotides. The source is an adult with an advanced solid tumor such as melanoma, head and neck, liver or kidney cancer. The DNA sequence is TGTGCCAGCAACCTCTTGTGGACAGGGGGAAACACTGAAGCTTTCTTT. It translates as CASNLLWTGGNTEAFF.